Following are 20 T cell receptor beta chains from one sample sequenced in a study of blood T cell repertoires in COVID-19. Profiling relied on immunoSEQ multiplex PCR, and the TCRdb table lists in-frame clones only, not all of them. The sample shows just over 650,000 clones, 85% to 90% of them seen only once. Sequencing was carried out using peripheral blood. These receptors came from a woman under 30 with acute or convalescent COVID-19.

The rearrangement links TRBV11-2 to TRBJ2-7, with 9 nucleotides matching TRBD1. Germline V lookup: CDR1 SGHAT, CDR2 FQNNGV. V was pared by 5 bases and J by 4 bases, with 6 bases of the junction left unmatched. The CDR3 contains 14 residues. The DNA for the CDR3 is TGTGCCAGCAGCGCCTGGGACAGGGAATACGAGCAGTACTTC. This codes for CASSAWDREYEQYF.

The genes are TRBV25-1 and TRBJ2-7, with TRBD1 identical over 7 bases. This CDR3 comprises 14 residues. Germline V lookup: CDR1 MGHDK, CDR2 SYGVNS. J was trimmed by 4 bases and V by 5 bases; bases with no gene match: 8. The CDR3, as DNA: TGTGCCAGCAGTCCGCCCGGGACAGCATACGAGCAGTACTTC. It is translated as CASSPPGTAYEQYF.

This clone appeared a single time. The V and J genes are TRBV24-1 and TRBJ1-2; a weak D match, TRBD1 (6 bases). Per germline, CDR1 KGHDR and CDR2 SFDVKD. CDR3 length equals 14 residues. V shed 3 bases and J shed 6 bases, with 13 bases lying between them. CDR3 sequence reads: CATSDPRGNHGYTF. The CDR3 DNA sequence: TGTGCCACCAGTGATCCCAGGGGAAACCATGGCTACACCTTC.

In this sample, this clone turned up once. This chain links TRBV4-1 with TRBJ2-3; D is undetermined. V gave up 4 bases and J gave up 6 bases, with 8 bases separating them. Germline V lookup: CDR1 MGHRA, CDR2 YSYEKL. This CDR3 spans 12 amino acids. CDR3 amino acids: CASSPAGDTQYF. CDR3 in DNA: TGCGCCAGCAGCCCGGCAGGCGATACGCAGTATTTT.

Here the CDR3 reads CASSLGQGAYTEAFF. CDR3 in DNA: TGTGCCAGCTCACTGGGACAGGGGGCCTACACTGAAGCTTTCTTT. This chain links TRBV18 with TRBJ1-1; 12 bases align to TRBD1. Germline V lookup: CDR1 KGHSH, CDR2 LQKENI. CDR3 size: 15 residues. V was clipped by 4 bases and J by 3 bases; unmatched bases: 3.

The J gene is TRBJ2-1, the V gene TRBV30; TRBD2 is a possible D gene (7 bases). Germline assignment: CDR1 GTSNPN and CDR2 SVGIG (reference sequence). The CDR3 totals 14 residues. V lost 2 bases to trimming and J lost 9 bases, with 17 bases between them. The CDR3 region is CAWSKGGPTAEQFF. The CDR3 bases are TGTGCCTGGAGTAAGGGGGGGCCAACGGCTGAGCAGTTCTTC.

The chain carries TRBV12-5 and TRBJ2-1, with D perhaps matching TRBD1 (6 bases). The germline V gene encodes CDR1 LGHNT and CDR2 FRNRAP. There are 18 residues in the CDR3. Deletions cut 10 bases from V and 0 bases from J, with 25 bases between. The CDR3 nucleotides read TGTGCTACTGGGTCGCCCTGGGGGCGGTCGGACTCCTACAATGAGCAGTTCTTC. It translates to CATGSPWGRSDSYNEQFF.

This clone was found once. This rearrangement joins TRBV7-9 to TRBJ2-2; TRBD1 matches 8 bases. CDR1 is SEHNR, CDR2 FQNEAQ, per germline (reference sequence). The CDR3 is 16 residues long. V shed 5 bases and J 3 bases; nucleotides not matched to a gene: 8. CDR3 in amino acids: CASSPDRGWDTGELFF. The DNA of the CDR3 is TGTGCCAGCAGCCCTGACAGGGGTTGGGACACCGGGGAGCTGTTTTTT.

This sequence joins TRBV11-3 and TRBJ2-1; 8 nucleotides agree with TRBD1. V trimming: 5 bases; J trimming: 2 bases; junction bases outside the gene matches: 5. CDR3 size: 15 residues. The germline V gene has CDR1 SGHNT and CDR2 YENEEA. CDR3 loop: CASSLGQGAYNEQFF. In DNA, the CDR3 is TGTGCCAGCAGCCTTGGACAGGGCGCCTACAATGAGCAGTTCTTC.

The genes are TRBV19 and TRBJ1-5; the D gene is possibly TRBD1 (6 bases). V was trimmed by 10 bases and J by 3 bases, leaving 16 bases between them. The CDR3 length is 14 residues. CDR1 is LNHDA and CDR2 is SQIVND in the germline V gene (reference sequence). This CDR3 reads CATNAGTPNQPQHF. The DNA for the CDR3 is TGTGCCACCAATGCCGGGACACCCAATCAGCCCCAGCATTTT.

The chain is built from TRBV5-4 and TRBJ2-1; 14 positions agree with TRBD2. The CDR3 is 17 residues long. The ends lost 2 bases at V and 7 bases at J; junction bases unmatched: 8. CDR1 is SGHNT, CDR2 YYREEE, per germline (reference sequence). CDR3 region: CASSLETSGGASNEQFF. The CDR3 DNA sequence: TGTGCCAGCAGCTTAGAGACTAGCGGGGGGGCGAGTAATGAGCAGTTCTTC.

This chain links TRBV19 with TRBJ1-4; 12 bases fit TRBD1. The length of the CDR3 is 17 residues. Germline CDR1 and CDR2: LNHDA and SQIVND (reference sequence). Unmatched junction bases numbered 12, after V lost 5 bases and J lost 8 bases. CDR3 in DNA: TGTGCCAGTAGTCCATTCCCGGGACAGGGGGCGGACGAAAAACTGTTTTTT. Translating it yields CASSPFPGQGADEKLFF.

In nucleotides, the CDR3 is TGCGCCAGCAGCCAAGGGGGCGCGACGCGTGGCTACACCTTC. Residues: CASSQGGATRGYTF. The gene calls are TRBV4-3 and TRBJ1-2, with D maybe TRBD1 (5 bases). Germline CDR1 LGHNA, CDR2 YSLEER. The CDR3 is made up of 14 amino acids. V gave up 1 base and J gave up 7 bases, with 13 bases separating them.

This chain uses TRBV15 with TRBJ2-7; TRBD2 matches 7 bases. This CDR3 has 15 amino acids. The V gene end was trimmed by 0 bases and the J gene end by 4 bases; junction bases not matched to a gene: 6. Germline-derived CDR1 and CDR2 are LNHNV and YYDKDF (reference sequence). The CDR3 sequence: CATSRDLMRGYEQYF. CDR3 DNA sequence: TGTGCCACCAGCAGAGATCTTATGCGGGGGTACGAGCAGTACTTC.

The DNA for the CDR3 is TGTGCCAGCAGCCACGGGGAACCAAGAGTAGATACGCAGTATTTT. Its translation is CASSHGEPRVDTQYF. J is TRBJ2-3 and V is TRBV4-2; D perhaps matches TRBD2 (5 bases). CDR1 and CDR2 (germline): LGHNA, YNFKEQ. This CDR3 has 15 residues. V dropped 3 bases and J dropped 5 bases, with 15 bases sitting between them.

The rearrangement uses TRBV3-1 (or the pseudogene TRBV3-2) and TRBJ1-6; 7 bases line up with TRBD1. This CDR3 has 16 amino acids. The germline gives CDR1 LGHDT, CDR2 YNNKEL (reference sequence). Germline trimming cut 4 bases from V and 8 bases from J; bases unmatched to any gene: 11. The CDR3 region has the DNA TGTGCCAGCAGCCTTGAGGGGGCTCAGAGGGATTCACCCCTCCACTTT. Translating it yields CASSLEGAQRDSPLHF.

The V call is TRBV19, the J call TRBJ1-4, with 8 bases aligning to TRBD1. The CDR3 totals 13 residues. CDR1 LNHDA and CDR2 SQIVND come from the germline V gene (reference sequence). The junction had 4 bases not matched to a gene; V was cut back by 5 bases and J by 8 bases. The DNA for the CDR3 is TGTGCCAGTAGTCCCAGGGGGCGGGAAAAACTGTTTTTT. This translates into CASSPRGREKLFF. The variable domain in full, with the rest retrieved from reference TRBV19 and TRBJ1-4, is DGGITQSPKYLFRKEGQNVTLSCEQNLNHDAMYWYRQDPGQGLRLIYYSQIVNDFQKGDIAEGYSVSREKKESFPLTVTSAQKNPTAFYLCASSPRGREKLFFGSGTQLSVL.

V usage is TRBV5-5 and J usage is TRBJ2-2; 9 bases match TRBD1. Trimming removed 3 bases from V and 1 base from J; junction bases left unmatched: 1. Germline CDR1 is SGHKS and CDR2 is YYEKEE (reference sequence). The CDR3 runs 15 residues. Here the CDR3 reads CASSWGQGNTGELFF. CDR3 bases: TGTGCCAGCAGCTGGGGACAGGGGAACACCGGGGAGCTGTTTTTT. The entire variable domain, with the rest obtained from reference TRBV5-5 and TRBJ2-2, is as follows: DAGVTQSPTHLIKTRGQQVTLRCSPISGHKSVSWYQQVLGQGPQFIFQYYEKEERGRGNFPDRFSARQFPNYSSELNVNALLLGDSALYLCASSWGQGNTGELFFGEGSRLTVL.

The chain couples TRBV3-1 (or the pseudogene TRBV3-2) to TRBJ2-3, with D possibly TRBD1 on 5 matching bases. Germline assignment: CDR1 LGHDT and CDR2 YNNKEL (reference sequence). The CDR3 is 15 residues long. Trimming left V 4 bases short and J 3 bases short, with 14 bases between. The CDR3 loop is CASSPQGATTDTQYF. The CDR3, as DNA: TGTGCCAGCAGCCCTCAAGGGGCGACGACAGATACGCAGTATTTT.

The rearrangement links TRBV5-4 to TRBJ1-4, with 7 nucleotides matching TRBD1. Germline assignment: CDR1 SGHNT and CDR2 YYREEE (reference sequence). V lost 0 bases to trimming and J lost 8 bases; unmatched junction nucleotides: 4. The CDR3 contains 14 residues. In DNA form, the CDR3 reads TGTGCCAGCAGCTTGGAGGGGGCGCGAGAAAAACTGTTTTTT. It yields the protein CASSLEGAREKLFF.